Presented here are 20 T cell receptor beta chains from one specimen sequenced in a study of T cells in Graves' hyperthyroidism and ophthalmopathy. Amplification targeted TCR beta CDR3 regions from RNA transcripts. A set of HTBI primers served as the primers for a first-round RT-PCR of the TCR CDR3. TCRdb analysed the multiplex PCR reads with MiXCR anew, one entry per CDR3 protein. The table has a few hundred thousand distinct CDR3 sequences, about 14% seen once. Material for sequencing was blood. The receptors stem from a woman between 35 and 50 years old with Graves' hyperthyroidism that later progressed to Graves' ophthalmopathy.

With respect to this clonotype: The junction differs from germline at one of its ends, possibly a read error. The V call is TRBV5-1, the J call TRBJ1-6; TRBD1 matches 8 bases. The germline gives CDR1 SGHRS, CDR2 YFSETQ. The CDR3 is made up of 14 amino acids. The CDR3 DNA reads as TGCGCCAGCAGCCCGGGACAGGATAATTCACGCCTCCACTTT. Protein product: CASSPGQDNSRLHF.

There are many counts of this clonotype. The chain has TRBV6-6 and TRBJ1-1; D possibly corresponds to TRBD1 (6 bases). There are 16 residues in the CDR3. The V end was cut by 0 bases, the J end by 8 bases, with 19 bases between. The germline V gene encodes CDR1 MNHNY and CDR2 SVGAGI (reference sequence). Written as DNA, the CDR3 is TGTGCCAGCAGTTACTCCGCCCGGGGGCTCCCGTTAGAAGCTTTCTTT. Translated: CASSYSARGLPLEAFF.

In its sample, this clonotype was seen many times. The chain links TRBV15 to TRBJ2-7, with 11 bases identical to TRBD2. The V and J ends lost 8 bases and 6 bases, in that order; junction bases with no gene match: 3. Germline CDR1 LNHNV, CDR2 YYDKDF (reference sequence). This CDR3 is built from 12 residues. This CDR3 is CATGLAGGEQYF. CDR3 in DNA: TGTGCCACCGGACTAGCGGGCGGCGAGCAGTACTTC.

The CDR3 DNA reads as TGCGCCAGCAGTGAGTCCTGGGCTACCCTCTCCTACAATGAGCAGTTCTTC. This sequence encodes CASSESWATLSYNEQFF. The chain has TRBV10-1 and TRBJ2-1; D is ambiguous. This CDR3 contains 17 residues. The ends were cut back, 0 bases at V and 0 bases at J, with 12 bases in the middle. Germline V gene data show CDR1 as WNHNN and CDR2 as SYGVQD (reference sequence).

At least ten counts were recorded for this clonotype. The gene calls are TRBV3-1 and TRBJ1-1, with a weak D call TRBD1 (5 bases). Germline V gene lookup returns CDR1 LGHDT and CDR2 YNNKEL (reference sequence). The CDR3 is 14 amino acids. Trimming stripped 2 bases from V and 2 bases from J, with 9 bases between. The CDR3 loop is CASSQSDSNTEAFF. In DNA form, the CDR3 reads TGTGCCAGCAGCCAATCAGACAGCAACACTGAAGCTTTCTTT.

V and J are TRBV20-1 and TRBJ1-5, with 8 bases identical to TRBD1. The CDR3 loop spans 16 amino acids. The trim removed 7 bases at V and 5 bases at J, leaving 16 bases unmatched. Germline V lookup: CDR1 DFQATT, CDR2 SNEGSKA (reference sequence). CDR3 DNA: TGCAGTGTTTTAGTAGTAGGGGACAGGAAGGATCAGCCCCAGCATTTT. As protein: CSVLVVGDRKDQPQHF.

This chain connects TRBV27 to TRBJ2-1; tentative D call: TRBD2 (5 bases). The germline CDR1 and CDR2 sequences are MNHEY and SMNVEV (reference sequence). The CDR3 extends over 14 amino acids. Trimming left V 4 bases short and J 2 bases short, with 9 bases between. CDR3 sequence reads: CASSSSGPYNEQFF. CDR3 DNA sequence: TGTGCCAGCAGTTCAAGCGGTCCCTACAATGAGCAGTTCTTC.

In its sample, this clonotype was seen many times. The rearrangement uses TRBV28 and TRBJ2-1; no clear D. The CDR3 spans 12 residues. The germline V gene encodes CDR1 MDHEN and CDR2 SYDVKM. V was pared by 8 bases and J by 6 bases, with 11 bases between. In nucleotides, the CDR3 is TGTGCCAGCCAGATTAGAGGCAATGAGCAGTTCTTC. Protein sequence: CASQIRGNEQFF.

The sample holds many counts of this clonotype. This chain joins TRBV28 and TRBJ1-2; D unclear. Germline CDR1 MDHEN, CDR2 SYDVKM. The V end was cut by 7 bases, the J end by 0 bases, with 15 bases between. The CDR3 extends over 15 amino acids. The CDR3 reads CASKKNPGANYGYTF. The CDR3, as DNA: TGTGCCAGCAAGAAAAACCCCGGAGCTAACTATGGCTACACCTTC.

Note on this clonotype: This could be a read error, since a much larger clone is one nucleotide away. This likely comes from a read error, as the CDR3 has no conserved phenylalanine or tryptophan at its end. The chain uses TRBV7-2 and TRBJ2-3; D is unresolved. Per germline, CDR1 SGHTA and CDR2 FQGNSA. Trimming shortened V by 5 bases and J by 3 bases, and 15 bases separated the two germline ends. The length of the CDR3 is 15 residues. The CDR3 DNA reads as TGTGCCAGCAGCCCTAGACACAGAGAGACAGATACGCAGTATTCT. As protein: CASSPRHRETDTQYS.

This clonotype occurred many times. The CDR3 region has the DNA TGTGCCAGCAGGACCCCGGGACTAGTCACACAGTATTTT. Protein sequence: CASRTPGLVTQYF. The rearrangement joins TRBV28 to TRBJ2-3, with 8 positions matching TRBD2. CDR1 and CDR2 from the germline V gene are MDHEN and SYDVKM. This CDR3 comprises 13 residues. Trimming took 6 bases from V and 12 from J; bases not matched to a gene: 11.

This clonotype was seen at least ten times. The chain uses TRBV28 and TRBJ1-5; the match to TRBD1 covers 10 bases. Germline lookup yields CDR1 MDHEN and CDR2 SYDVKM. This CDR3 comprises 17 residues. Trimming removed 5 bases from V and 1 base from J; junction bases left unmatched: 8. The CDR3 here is CASSPHSDRGSNQPQHF. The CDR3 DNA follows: TGTGCCAGCAGTCCCCACTCGGACAGGGGGAGCAATCAGCCCCAGCATTTT.

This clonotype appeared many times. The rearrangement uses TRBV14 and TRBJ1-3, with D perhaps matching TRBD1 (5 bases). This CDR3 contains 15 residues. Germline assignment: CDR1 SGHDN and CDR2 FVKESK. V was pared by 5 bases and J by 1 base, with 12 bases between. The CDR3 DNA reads TGTGCCAGCAGCTACTGGACACTTTCTGGAAACACCATATATTTT. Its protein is CASSYWTLSGNTIYF.

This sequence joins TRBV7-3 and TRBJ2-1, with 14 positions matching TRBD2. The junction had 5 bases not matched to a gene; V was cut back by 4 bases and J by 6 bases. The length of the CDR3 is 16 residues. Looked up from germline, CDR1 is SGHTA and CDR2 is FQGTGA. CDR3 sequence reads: CASSSGLAGAPNEQFF. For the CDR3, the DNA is TGTGCCAGCAGCTCGGGACTAGCGGGAGCCCCCAATGAGCAGTTCTTC.

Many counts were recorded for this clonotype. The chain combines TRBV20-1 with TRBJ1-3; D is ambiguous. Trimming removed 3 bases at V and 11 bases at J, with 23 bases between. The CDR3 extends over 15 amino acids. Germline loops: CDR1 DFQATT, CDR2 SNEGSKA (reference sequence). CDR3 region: CSARSPGESISAIYF. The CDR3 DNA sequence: TGCAGTGCTAGGTCCCCCGGGGAAAGCATTTCCGCCATATATTTT.

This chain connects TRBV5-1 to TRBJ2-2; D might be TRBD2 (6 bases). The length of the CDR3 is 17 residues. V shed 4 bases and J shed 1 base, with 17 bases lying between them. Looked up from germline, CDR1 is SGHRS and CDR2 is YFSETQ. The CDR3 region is CASSTQGGSGNTGELFF. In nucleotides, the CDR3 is TGCGCCAGCAGCACCCAGGGTGGTAGCGGGAACACCGGGGAGCTGTTTTTT.

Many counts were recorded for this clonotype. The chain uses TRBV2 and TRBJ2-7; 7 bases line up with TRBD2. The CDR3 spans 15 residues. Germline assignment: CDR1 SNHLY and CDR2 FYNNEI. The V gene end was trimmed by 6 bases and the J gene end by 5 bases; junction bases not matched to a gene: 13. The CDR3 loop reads CASSSYPGTKNEQYF. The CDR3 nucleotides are TGTGCCAGCAGCTCATATCCCGGGACTAAGAACGAGCAGTACTTC.

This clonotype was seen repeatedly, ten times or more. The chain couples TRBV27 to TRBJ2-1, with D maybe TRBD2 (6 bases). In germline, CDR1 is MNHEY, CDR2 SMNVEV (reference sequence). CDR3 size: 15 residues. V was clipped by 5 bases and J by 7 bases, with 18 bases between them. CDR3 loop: CASSPTTGLANEQFF. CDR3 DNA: TGTGCCAGCAGTCCTACAACGGGACTCGCAAATGAGCAGTTCTTC.

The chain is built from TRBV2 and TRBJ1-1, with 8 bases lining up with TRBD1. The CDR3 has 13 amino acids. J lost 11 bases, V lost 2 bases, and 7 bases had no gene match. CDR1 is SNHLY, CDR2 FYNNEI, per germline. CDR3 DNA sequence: TGTGCCAGCAGTGAAAGGACAGGGCATTACGCTTTCTTT. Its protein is CASSERTGHYAFF. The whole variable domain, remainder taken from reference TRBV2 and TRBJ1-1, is EPEVTQTPSHQVTQMGQEVILRCVPISNHLYFYWYRQILGQKVEFLVSFYNNEISEKSEIFDDQFSVERPDGSNFTLKIRSTKLEDSAMYFCASSERTGHYAFFGQGTRLTVV.

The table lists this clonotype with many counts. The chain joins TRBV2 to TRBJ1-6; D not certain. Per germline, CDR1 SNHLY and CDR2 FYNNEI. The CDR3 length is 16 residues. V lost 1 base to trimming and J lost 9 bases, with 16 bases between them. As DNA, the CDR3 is TGTGCCAGCAGTGAAGAATCCGGGCTCGGGTTTTCACCCCTCCACTTT. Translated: CASSEESGLGFSPLHF. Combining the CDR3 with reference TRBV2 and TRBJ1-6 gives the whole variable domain EPEVTQTPSHQVTQMGQEVILRCVPISNHLYFYWYRQILGQKVEFLVSFYNNEISEKSEIFDDQFSVERPDGSNFTLKIRSTKLEDSAMYFCASSEESGLGFSPLHFGNGTRLTVT.